This T cell receptor beta chain appears in the sequencing data of a study of cytomegalovirus exposure and HLA in healthy donors. The PCR ran on 60 Vbeta and 13 Jbeta primers. The repertoire was sequenced with immunoSEQ multiplex PCR; TCRdb's copy has only in-frame clones and lacks some. The table lists 90,000 to 120,000 clones, 74% of them singletons. The CDR3 contains 9 residues. The chain couples TRBV21-1 to TRBJ2-7; the table gives TRBD2 as D, unverified against the DNA. TRBV21-1 is tagged as a pseudogene. The clonotype originates from a woman between 40 and 50 years old in good health and CMV-seropositive. Sequences were obtained from PBMCs. CDR3 nucleotide sequence: TGTGCCAGCGGGACTCACCCGTACTTC. Translation gives CASGTHPYF.